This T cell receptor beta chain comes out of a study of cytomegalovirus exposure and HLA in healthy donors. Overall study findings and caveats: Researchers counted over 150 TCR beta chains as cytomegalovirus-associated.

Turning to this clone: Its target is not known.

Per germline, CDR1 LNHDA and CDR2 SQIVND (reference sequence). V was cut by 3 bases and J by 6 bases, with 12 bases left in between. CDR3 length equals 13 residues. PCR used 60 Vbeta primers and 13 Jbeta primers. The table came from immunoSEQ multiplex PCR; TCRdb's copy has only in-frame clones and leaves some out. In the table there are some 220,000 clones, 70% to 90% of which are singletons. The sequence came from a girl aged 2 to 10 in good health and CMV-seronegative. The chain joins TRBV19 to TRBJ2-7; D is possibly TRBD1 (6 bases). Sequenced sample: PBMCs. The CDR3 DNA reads TGTGCCAGTAGTATTGGCCCCAGGGGCGAGCAGTACTTC. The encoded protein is CASSIGPRGEQYF.